This T cell receptor (beta chain) came from a study of blood T cell repertoires in COVID-19. Germline CDR1 is MNHNY and CDR2 is SVGAGI (reference sequence). The length of the CDR3 is 11 residues. V was trimmed by 5 bases and J by 5 bases, leaving 4 bases between them. Some clones are missing from TCRdb's copy, which holds only in-frame ones; the method was immunoSEQ multiplex PCR. The sample holds fewer than 400,000 clones, about nine tenths seen once. This sequence was found in a woman younger than 45 with COVID-19, enrolled during active disease. The genes are TRBV6-6 and TRBJ1-5; D ambiguous. The sequenced sample was peripheral blood. The CDR3 loop reads CASSPDQPQHF. The CDR3 region has the DNA TGTGCCAGCAGTCCGGATCAGCCCCAGCATTTT.